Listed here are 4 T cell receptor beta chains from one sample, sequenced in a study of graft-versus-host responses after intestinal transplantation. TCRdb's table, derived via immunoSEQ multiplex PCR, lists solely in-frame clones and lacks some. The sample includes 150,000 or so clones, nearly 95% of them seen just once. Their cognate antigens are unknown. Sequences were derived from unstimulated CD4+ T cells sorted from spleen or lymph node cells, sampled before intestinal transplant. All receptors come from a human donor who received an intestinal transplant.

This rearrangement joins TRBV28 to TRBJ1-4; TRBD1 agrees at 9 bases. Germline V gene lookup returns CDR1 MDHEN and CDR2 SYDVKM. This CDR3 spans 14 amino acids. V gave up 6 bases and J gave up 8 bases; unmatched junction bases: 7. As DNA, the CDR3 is TGTGCCAGCAGACGTACAGGGGGCGGGGAAAAACTGTTTTTT. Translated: CASRRTGGGEKLFF.

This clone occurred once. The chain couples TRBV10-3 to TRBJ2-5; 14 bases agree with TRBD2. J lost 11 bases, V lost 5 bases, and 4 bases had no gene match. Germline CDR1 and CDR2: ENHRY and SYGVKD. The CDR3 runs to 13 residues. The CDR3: CAISPGLAGEQYF. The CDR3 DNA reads TGTGCCATCAGTCCGGGACTAGCGGGAGAGCAGTACTTC.

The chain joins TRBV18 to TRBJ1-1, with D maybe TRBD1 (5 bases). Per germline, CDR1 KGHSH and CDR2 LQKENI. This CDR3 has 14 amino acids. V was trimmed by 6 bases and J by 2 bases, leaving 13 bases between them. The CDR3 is CASSLGPSNTEAFF. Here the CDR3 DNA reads TGTGCCAGCTCGCTGGGACCGAGCAACACTGAAGCTTTCTTT.

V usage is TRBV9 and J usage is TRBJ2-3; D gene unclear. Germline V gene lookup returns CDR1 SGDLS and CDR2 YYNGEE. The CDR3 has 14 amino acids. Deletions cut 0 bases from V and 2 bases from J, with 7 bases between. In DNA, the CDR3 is TGTGCCAGCAGCGTAGGCGGTACCACAGATACGCAGTATTTT. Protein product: CASSVGGTTDTQYF.